The 5 T cell receptor beta chains given below trace back to one sample, sequenced in a study of CD8 T cells in Susac syndrome. After extraction with the RNeasy kit, about 0.45 to 1 ug of the RNA was reverse transcribed using random hexamers. TCRdb re-analysed the immunoSEQ multiplex PCR reads in MiXCR, keeping a single row per CDR3 protein. The table lists approximately 200,000 distinct CDR3 sequences, 80% to 95% of them singletons. The sample was CD8+ T cells from PBMCs. Receptors were obtained from a human donor with multiple sclerosis.

This chain's CDR3 is CATSRGGGTSYEQYF. The CDR3 DNA is TGTGCCACCAGCAGAGGTGGCGGTACCTCCTACGAGCAGTACTTC. The chain is built from TRBV15 and TRBJ2-7; D unresolved. The V end lost 1 base, the J end lost 0 bases, and 10 bases lay between the germline ends. Germline lookup yields CDR1 LNHNV and CDR2 YYDKDF (reference sequence). There are 15 residues in the CDR3. Full variable domain (rest looked up from reference TRBV15 and TRBJ2-7): DAMVIQNPRYQVTQFGKPVTLSCSQTLNHNVMYWYQQKSSQAPKLLFHYYDKDFNNEADTPDNFQSRRPNTSFCFLDIRSPGLGDTAMYLCATSRGGGTSYEQYFGPGTRLTVT.

This chain joins TRBV20-1 and TRBJ2-5, with D tentatively TRBD1 (5 bases). Germline V CDR1 and CDR2: DFQATT, SNEGSKA (reference sequence). The CDR3 spans 15 residues. V was pared by 0 bases and J by 5 bases, with 16 bases between. The CDR3 region has the DNA TGCAGTGCTAGAGATGATCAGGGCCGTCTGGAGACCCAGTACTTC. Protein sequence: CSARDDQGRLETQYF.

The CDR3 here is CASKTAFVVTGQANYGYTF. The CDR3 DNA is TGTGCCAGCAAAACCGCCTTCGTTGTGACAGGCCAGGCAAACTATGGCTACACCTTC. The chain carries TRBV6-2 or TRBV6-3 and TRBJ1-2; TRBD1 might be the D (6 bases). The length of the CDR3 is 19 residues. Deletions cut 7 bases from V and 2 bases from J, with 29 bases between. The germline CDR1 and CDR2 sequences are MNHEY and SVGEGT.

This sequence joins TRBV11-2 and TRBJ1-1, with a weak D call TRBD1 (5 bases). The germline V gene has CDR1 SGHAT and CDR2 FQNNGV. The CDR3 is made up of 13 amino acids. Trimming took off 5 bases at V and 4 bases at J, with 11 bases between the two ends. CDR3 nucleotide sequence: TGTGCCAGCAGCCTTCAGGGAACCACTGAAGCTTTCTTT. Translated, it gives CASSLQGTTEAFF.

This chain joins TRBV2 and TRBJ2-3; 10 bases map to TRBD1. Germline loops: CDR1 SNHLY, CDR2 FYNNEI. V shed 4 bases, J shed 2 bases, and the junction held 3 bases outside the gene matches. This CDR3 is 15 amino acids long. Written as DNA, the CDR3 is TGTGCCAGCAGTGGGACAGGGGGGCCCACAGATACGCAGTATTTT. Translation gives CASSGTGGPTDTQYF.